The next 5 T cell receptor beta chains were all read from a single sample in a study of blood T cell repertoires in COVID-19. Clones were sequenced by immunoSEQ multiplex PCR, and TCRdb holds only the in-frame ones, with some missing. The table records under 130,000 clones, approximately 88% of them present only once. The sample was peripheral blood. The receptor set was obtained from a woman in her sixties or seventies with acute or convalescent COVID-19.

The chain carries TRBV2 and TRBJ2-1; D is possibly TRBD2 (6 bases). CDR1 and CDR2 from the germline V gene are SNHLY and FYNNEI. The CDR3 consists of 16 residues. Trimming shortened V by 3 bases and J by 1 base, and 13 bases separated the two germline ends. CDR3 bases: TGTGCCAGCAGTGATCGTTCGGGAGTTTCCTACAATGAGCAGTTCTTC. Translated, it gives CASSDRSGVSYNEQFF.

This clone showed up just once. This CDR3 fails to terminate in the conserved phenylalanine or tryptophan, so it likely reflects a read error. No DNA is shown, since the ends of the CDR3 on it are uncertain; the CDR3 is the one TCRdb lists. The chain employs TRBV11-3 and TRBJ1-5. Germline CDR1 is SGHNT and CDR2 is YENEEA. The CDR3 numbers 12 amino acids, ends counted. CDR3 region: CASSPRGGLGRA.

The chain carries TRBV9 and TRBJ1-3, with 7 bases that match TRBD1. The germline CDR1 and CDR2 sequences are SGDLS and YYNGEE. Trimming at V came to 4 bases and at J to 0 bases, leaving 7 bases not matched to a gene. This CDR3 is built from 16 residues. DNA of the CDR3: TGTGCCAGCAGCATTTCGGGGACAGACTCTGGAAACACCATATATTTT. This encodes CASSISGTDSGNTIYF.

The chain has TRBV11-1 and TRBJ1-2, with TRBD1 matching 7 bases. V was clipped by 5 bases and J by 3 bases; unmatched bases: 6. CDR1 is SGHAT, CDR2 FQDESV, per germline (reference sequence). The CDR3 totals 14 residues. The CDR3 DNA follows: TGTGCCAGCAGCCCACGGACAGGAGACTATGGCTACACCTTC. Its protein product is CASSPRTGDYGYTF.

The rearrangement uses TRBV30 and TRBJ1-1, with unresolved D. CDR3 length: 13 amino acids. V was clipped by 3 bases and J by 1 base, with 9 bases between them. CDR1 and CDR2 (germline): GTSNPN, SVGIG (reference sequence). This chain's CDR3 is CAWRTRRNTEAFF. In DNA form, the CDR3 reads TGTGCCTGGAGAACCAGGCGGAACACTGAAGCTTTCTTT.